A single sample is the source of the 15 T cell receptor beta chains below, sequenced in a study of cytomegalovirus exposure and HLA in healthy donors. 13 Jbeta primers and 60 Vbeta primers were used for the PCR. TCRdb keeps only in-frame clones here, not all; method: immunoSEQ multiplex PCR. The sample comprises about 110,000 clones, under 80% of which are singletons, and roughly 3.4% rests with the top ten. Specimen: PBMCs. The receptors were gathered from a man aged 55 to 70 in good health and CMV-seronegative.

This chain links TRBV6-6 with TRBJ2-4; D gene ambiguous. V lost 7 bases to trimming and J lost 6 bases, with 10 bases between them. Germline V gene data show CDR1 as MNHNY and CDR2 as SVGAGI (reference sequence). The CDR3 spans 12 residues. The CDR3 protein is CASTPNGNIQYF. For the CDR3, the DNA is TGTGCCAGCACCCCAAACGGAAACATTCAGTACTTC.

This chain uses TRBV27 with TRBJ2-7; the match to TRBD1 covers 7 bases. Germline CDR1 and CDR2: MNHEY and SMNVEV (reference sequence). This CDR3 has 16 amino acids. Trimming took 4 bases from V and 1 from J; bases not matched to a gene: 10. CDR3 amino acids: CASSYHPRQGSYEQYV. The CDR3 DNA follows: TGTGCCAGCAGTTACCATCCACGACAGGGTTCCTACGAGCAGTACGTC.

This chain uses TRBV19 with TRBJ2-1; the D gene is possibly TRBD1 (6 bases). This CDR3 contains 13 residues. Germline values: CDR1 LNHDA, CDR2 SQIVND (reference sequence). Trimming removed 8 bases at V and 7 bases at J, with 15 bases between. The DNA for the CDR3 is TGTGCCAGTTTTTCCGACCAGGGGAATGAGCAGTTCTTC. This sequence encodes CASFSDQGNEQFF.

The chain recombines TRBV21-1 with TRBJ1-4; the tabulated D call, TRBD1, remains unverified against the DNA. TRBV21-1 is described as a pseudogene. The CDR3 runs 15 residues. CDR3 nucleotides: TGTGCCAGCAGCACCAGCAGGGGATTCAATGAAAAACTGTTTTTT. Translated: CASSTSRGFNEKLFF.

The chain uses TRBV6-5 and TRBJ2-7; 9 bases agree with TRBD1. After removal of 0 bases from V and 3 bases from J, the junction contained 3 bases not matched to a gene. CDR1 MNHEY and CDR2 SVGAGI come from the germline V gene. CDR3 length: 15 residues. CDR3 amino acids: CASSYSGQGSYEQYF. Here the CDR3 DNA reads TGTGCCAGCAGTTACTCGGGACAGGGAAGCTACGAGCAGTACTTC.

The genes are TRBV7-7 and TRBJ2-1; 8 nucleotides match TRBD1. Germline V CDR1 and CDR2: SSHAT, FNYEAQ (reference sequence). This CDR3 spans 14 amino acids. Trimming took 2 bases from V and 9 from J; bases not matched to a gene: 6. The CDR3 DNA follows: TGTGCCAGCAGCTTAAACAGGGGGAGCGGTGAGCAGTTCTTC. Translated, it gives CASSLNRGSGEQFF.

Only one count was recorded for this clone. The chain is built from TRBV5-1 and TRBJ1-1, with D unclear. Germline loops: CDR1 SGHRS, CDR2 YFSETQ. The CDR3 contains 14 residues. V lost 2 bases and J lost 0, with 8 bases in between. The CDR3 is CASSFDIVNTEAFF. The CDR3 DNA reads TGCGCCAGCAGCTTCGACATTGTGAACACTGAAGCTTTCTTT.

This rearrangement joins TRBV19 to TRBJ1-5, with a tentative D call TRBD1 (6 bases). The CDR3 is 17 residues long. With 7 bases removed from V and 3 bases from J, the gap between germline ends came to 22 bases. The germline V gene has CDR1 LNHDA and CDR2 SQIVND (reference sequence). The CDR3 bases are TGTGCCAGTACCCCAAGGGGGGGGCAGGTCATCAATCAGCCCCAGCATTTT. Its translation: CASTPRGGQVINQPQHF. The variable domain in full, with the rest retrieved from reference TRBV19 and TRBJ1-5, is DGGITQSPKYLFRKEGQNVTLSCEQNLNHDAMYWYRQDPGQGLRLIYYSQIVNDFQKGDIAEGYSVSREKKESFPLTVTSAQKNPTAFYLCASTPRGGQVINQPQHFGDGTRLSIL.

The chain recombines TRBV5-1 with TRBJ1-2, with 8 bases that match TRBD1. V was pared by 3 bases and J by 2 bases, with 6 bases of the junction left unmatched. Germline V gene lookup returns CDR1 SGHRS and CDR2 YFSETQ. This CDR3 region has 15 residues. This CDR3 reads CASSSRTGINYGYTF. Here the CDR3 DNA reads TGCGCCAGCAGCTCTCGGACAGGGATAAACTATGGCTACACCTTC.

This sequence joins TRBV9 and TRBJ2-2, with 8 nucleotides matching TRBD2. The CDR3 is made up of 16 amino acids. Trimming removed 0 bases from V and 2 bases from J; junction bases left unmatched: 3. CDR1 and CDR2 (germline): SGDLS, YYNGEE. CDR3 in DNA: TGTGCCAGCAGCGTAGAAGCGGGGGCCAACACCGGGGAGCTGTTTTTT. This gives the protein CASSVEAGANTGELFF.

The rearrangement joins TRBV20-1 to TRBJ1-1, with a weak D call TRBD1 (6 bases). CDR3 length: 10 amino acids. Germline CDR1 DFQATT, CDR2 SNEGSKA (reference sequence). V dropped 3 bases and J dropped 7 bases, with 6 bases sitting between them. The CDR3 nucleotides are TGCAGTGCTAGGACAGGTGAAGCTTTCTTT. Encoded protein: CSARTGEAFF.

The chain couples TRBV7-3 to TRBJ2-7, with D possibly TRBD2 on 5 matching bases. Deletions cut 4 bases from V and 6 bases from J, with 13 bases between. Germline V gene data show CDR1 as SGHTA and CDR2 as FQGTGA. The CDR3 is made up of 13 amino acids. The CDR3 DNA sequence: TGTGCCAGCAGCTCCTACATAGGGAGCGAGCAGTACTTC. Translated: CASSSYIGSEQYF.

The genes are TRBV7-7 and TRBJ2-5, with TRBD2 as a possible D gene (5 bases). Germline values: CDR1 SSHAT, CDR2 FNYEAQ (reference sequence). The CDR3 loop spans 14 amino acids. V was shortened by 1 base and J by 3 bases, with 9 bases between the two germline ends. CDR3 loop: CASSLVAAEETQYF. CDR3 nucleotides: TGTGCCAGCAGCTTAGTTGCAGCGGAAGAGACCCAGTACTTC.

This clone was counted once. The DNA for the CDR3 is TGTGCCAGCAGCCCAAGGACAGGGCTGGATAATTCACCCCTCCACTTT. It specifies CASSPRTGLDNSPLHF. This chain links TRBV11-2 with TRBJ1-6; 8 bases are shared with TRBD1. With V trimmed by 5 bases and J by 5 bases, 8 bases remained unmatched. The CDR3 covers 16 residues. Germline-derived CDR1 and CDR2 are SGHAT and FQNNGV.

The CDR3 here is CASGLQAAYEQYF. The DNA of the CDR3 is TGTGCTAGTGGTTTGCAGGCCGCCTACGAGCAGTACTTC. The chain is built from TRBV12-5 and TRBJ2-7; D gene uncertain. Germline loops: CDR1 LGHNT, CDR2 FRNRAP. V was shortened by 2 bases and J by 2 bases, with 7 bases between the two germline ends. The CDR3 length is 13 residues.